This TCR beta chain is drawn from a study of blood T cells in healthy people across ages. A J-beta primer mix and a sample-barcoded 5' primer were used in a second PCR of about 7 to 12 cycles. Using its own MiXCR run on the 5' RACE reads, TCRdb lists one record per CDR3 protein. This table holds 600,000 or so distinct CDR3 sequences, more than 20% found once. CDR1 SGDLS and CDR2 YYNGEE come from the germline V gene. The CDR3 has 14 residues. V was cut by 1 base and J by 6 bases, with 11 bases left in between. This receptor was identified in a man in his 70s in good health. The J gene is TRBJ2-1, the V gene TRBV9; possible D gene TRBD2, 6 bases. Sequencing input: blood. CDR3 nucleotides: TGTGCCAGCAGCGTATGGGACTCCGTCAATGAGCAGTTCTTC. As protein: CASSVWDSVNEQFF.